The source of this T cell receptor (beta chain) is a study of beta chain features in type 1 diabetes. Across the whole study: Healthy donors, compared against patients, showed similar age, gender and cell yields.

Expressed TCRB transcripts were sequenced because the entire RNA isolate underwent reverse transcription. Sequencing used immunoSEQ multiplex PCR; TCRdb keeps in-frame clones, though not all of them. The table records under 450,000 clones, about 15% of them present only once. Germline assignment: CDR1 SGHNT and CDR2 YYREEE (reference sequence). Trimming took off 0 bases at V and 1 base at J, with 2 bases between the two ends. CDR3 length equals 12 residues. Sequenced input: naive CD4+ T cells from blood. This receptor was obtained from a man younger than 45 in good health. V is TRBV5-4 and J is TRBJ2-7, with unresolved D. The CDR3, as DNA: TGTGCCAGCAGCTTGGAATCCTACGAGCAGTACGTC. This codes for CASSLESYEQYV.